This T cell receptor beta chain was identified in a study of shared clonotypes between healthy human individuals. Broader study findings: A handful of donors showed sharing of around 5% of naive CD4 clonotypes. The represented genetic and exposure-history diversity was limited by the small number of donors. Non-shared clonotypes showed lower generation probabilities than clonotypes common to all four donors.

As for this clone: Its antigen is as yet unknown.

The CDR3 runs to 13 residues. Trimming cost V 7 bases and J 5 bases; bases outside gene matches: 4. Germline CDR1 reads SGHTS; CDR2 reads YDEGEE. Deep was the level at which the assay was run. The repertoire was sequenced with immunoSEQ multiplex PCR; TCRdb's copy has only in-frame clones and lacks some. Of fewer than 850,000 clones listed, less than 80% are singletons. This clonotype originated in a woman younger than 45 in good health. Sequences were obtained from memory CD4+ T cells sorted from blood. The sample's subset: CD45RA-negative fraction. J is TRBJ2-7 and V is TRBV5-8; 12 bases align to TRBD1. CDR3 residues: CASVRDRGHEQYF. The CDR3 coding sequence is TGTGCCAGCGTGCGGGACAGGGGGCACGAGCAGTACTTC.